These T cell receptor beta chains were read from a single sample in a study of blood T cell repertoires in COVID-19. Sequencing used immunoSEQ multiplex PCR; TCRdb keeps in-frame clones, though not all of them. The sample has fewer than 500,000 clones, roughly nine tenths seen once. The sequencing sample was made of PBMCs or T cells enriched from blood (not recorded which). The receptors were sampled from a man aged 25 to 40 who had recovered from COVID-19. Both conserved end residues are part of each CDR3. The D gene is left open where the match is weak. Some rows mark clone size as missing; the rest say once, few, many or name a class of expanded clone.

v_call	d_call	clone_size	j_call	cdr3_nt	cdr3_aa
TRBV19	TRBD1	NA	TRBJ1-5	TGTGCCAGTAGGGACAGGGGTTCTAGCAATCAGCCCCAGCATTTT	CASRDRGSSNQPQHF
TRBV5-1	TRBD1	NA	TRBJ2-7	TGCGCCAGCAGAACCGGGACAGGTTCCTACGAGCAGTACTTC	CASRTGTGSYEQYF
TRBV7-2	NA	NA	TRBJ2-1	TGTGCCAGCAGCTTAGTGTCAGACTCCTACAATGAGCAGTTCTTC	CASSLVSDSYNEQFF
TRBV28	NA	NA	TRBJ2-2	TGTGCCAGCAGTTTATTTGGACAGTCCGGGGAGCTGTTTTTT	CASSLFGQSGELFF
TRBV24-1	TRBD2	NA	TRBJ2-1	TGTGCCACCAGTGGTCTGGGACTAGCGTCCAATGAGCAGTTCTTC	CATSGLGLASNEQFF
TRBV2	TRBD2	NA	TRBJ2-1	TGTGCCACCTACCTCAAGCGGGATGATGATAGGGGTGAGCAGTTCTTC	CATYLKRDDDRGEQFF
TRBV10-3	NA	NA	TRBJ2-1	TGTGCCATCAGTGCGCTAAATGAGCAGTTCTTC	CAISALNEQFF
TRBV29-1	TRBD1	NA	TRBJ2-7	TGCAGCGTTGAATTGGCCAGGGGGCTGGGGCAGTACTTC	CSVELARGLGQYF
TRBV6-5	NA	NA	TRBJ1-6	TGTGCCAGCACGTGGAGTTCACCCCTCCACTTT	CASTWSSPLHF
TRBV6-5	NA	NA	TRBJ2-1	TGTGCCAGCAGTTACGCGGCTAGCAGCTACAATGAGCAGTTCTTC	CASSYAASSYNEQFF
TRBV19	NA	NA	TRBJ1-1	TGTGCCAGTAGTTACCCGTTGGACCGGGGGGGGACTGAAGCTTTCTTT	CASSYPLDRGGTEAFF
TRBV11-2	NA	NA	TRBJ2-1	TGTGCCAGCAGCTTAGAGGCGGGACAGCGCGGTGAGCAGTTCTTC	CASSLEAGQRGEQFF
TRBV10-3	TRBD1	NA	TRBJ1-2	TGTGCCATCAGTGACCCATCGACAGGGGGGGGCTACACCTTC	CAISDPSTGGGYTF
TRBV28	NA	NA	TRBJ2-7	TGTGCCAGCAGTGTAGAGGGCGAGCAGTACTTC	CASSVEGEQYF
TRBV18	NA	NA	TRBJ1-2	TGTGCCAGCTCACCCCAGGGAAACCCCTATGGCTACACCTTC	CASSPQGNPYGYTF
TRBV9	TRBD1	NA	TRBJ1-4	TGTGCCAGCAGCGTAGGTACGAGGACAGGGCCGAATGAAAAACTGTTTTTT	CASSVGTRTGPNEKLFF
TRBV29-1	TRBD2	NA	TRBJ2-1	TGCAGCGCCGGGACTAGCGGCTTCAATGAGCAGTTCTTC	CSAGTSGFNEQFF
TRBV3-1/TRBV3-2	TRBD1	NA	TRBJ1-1	TGTGCCAGCAGCAAATTTCCGGGACAGGGTTTCACTGAAGCTTTCTTT	CASSKFPGQGFTEAFF
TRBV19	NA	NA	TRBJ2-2	TGTGCCAGTAACGGGGAGAACACCGGGGAGCTGTTTTTT	CASNGENTGELFF
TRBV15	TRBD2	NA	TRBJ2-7	TGTGCCACCAGCAAAGGGCGGGAGCGCTCCTACGAGCAGTACTTC	CATSKGRERSYEQYF
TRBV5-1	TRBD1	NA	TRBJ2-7	TGCGCCAGCAGCGGGGGACAGGGTGGCTACGAGCAGTACTTC	CASSGGQGGYEQYF
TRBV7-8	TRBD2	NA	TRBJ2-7	TGTGCCAGCAGCTTACATAGCGGGAGGGTTCCCTACGAGCAGTACTTC	CASSLHSGRVPYEQYF
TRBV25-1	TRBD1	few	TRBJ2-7	TGTGCCAGTAACAGGACAGGGTTCGACGAGCAGTACTTC	CASNRTGFDEQYF
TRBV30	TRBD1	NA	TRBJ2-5	TGTGCCTGCCGGGACAGCCAAGAGACCCAGTACTTC	CACRDSQETQYF
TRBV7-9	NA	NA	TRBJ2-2	TGTGCCAGCGGGAGAGGGGAGGCCGGGGAGCTGTTTTTT	CASGRGEAGELFF
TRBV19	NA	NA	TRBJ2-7	TGTGCCAGTAGTATAAAAGAGGGCCCGCACGAGCAGTACTTC	CASSIKEGPHEQYF